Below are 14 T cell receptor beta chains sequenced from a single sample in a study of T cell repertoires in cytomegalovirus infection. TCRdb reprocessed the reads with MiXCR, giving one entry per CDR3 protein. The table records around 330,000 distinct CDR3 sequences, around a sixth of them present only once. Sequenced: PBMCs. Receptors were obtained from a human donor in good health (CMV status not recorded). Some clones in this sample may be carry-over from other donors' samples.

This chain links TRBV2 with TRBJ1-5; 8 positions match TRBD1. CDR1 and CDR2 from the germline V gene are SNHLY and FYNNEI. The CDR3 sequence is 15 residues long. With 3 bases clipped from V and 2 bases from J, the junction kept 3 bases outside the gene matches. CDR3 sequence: CASSDLTGGNQPQHF. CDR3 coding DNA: TGTGCCAGCAGTGACCTGACAGGGGGCAATCAGCCCCAGCATTTT. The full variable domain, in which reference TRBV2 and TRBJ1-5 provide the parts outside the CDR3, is EPEVTQTPSHQVTQMGQEVILRCVPISNHLYFYWYRQILGQKVEFLVSFYNNEISEKSEIFDDQFSVERPDGSNFTLKIRSTKLEDSAMYFCASSDLTGGNQPQHFGDGTRLSIL.

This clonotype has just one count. CDR3 region: CASSPQDQEWETQYF. CDR3 bases: TGTGCCAGCAGCCCGCAGGACCAGGAGTGGGAGACCCAGTACTTC. This sequence joins TRBV9 and TRBJ2-5; no reliable D call. This CDR3 has 15 residues. In germline, CDR1 is SGDLS, CDR2 YYNGEE. The V end was cut by 4 bases, the J end by 5 bases, with 18 bases between.

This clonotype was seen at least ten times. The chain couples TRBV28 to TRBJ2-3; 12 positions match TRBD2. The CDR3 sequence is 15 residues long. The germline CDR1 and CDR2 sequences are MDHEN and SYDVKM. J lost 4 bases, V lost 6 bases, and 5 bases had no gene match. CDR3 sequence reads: CASSQTSGGADTQYF. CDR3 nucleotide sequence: TGTGCCAGCAGCCAGACTAGCGGGGGCGCAGATACGCAGTATTTT. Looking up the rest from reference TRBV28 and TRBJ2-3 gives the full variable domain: DVKVTQSSRYLVKRTGEKVFLECVQDMDHENMFWYRQDPGLGLRLIYFSYDVKMKEKGDIPEGYSVSREKKERFSLILESASTNQTSMYLCASSQTSGGADTQYFGPGTRLTVL.

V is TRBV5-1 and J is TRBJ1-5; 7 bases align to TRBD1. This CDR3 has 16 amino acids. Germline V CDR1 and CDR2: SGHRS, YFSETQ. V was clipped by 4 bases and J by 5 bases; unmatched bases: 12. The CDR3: CASSPEGGGKYQPQHF. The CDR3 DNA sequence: TGCGCCAGCAGCCCGGAGGGAGGGGGCAAATATCAGCCCCAGCATTTT.

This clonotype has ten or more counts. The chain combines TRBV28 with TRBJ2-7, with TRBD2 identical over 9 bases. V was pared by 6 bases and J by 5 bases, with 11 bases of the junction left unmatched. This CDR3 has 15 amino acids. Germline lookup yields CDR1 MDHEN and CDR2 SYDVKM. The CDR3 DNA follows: TGTGCCAGCAGCCTATCCGGCGGGGGGGGCAACGAGCAGTACTTC. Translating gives CASSLSGGGGNEQYF.

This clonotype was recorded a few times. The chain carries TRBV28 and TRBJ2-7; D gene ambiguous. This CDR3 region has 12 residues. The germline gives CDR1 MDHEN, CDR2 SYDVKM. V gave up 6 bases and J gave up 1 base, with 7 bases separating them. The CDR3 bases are TGTGCCAGCAGAACCGATTCCTACGAGCAGTACTTC. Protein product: CASRTDSYEQYF.

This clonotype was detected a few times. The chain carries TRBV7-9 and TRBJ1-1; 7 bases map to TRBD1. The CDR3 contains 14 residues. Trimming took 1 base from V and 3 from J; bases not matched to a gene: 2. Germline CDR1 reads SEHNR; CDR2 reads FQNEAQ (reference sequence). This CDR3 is CASSLEGAYTEAFF. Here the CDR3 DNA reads TGTGCCAGCAGCTTAGAGGGGGCTTACACTGAAGCTTTCTTT.

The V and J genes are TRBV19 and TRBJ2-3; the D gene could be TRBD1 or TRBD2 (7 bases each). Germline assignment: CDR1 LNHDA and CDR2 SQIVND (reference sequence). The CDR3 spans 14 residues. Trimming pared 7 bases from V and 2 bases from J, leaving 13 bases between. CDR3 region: CASKRDSYTDTQYF. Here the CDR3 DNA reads TGTGCCAGTAAGCGGGACAGCTACACAGATACGCAGTATTTT.

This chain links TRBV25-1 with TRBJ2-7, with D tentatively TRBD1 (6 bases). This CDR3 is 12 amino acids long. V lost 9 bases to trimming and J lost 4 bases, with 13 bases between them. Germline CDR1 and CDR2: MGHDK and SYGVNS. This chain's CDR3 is CARGVQGYEQYF. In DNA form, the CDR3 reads TGTGCCAGGGGGGTACAGGGTTACGAGCAGTACTTC.

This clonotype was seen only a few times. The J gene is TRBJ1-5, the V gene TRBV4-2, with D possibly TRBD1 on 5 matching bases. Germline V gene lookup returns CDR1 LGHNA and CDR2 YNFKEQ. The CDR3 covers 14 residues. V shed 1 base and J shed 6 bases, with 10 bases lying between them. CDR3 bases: TGTGCCAGCAGCCAAGGGGACGGGGTTCAGCCCCAGCATTTT. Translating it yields CASSQGDGVQPQHF.

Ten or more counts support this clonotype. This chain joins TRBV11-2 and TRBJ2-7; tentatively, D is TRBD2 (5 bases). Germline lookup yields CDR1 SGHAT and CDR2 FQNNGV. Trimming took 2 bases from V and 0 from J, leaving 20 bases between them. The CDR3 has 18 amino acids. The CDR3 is CASSLNPLLGESSYEQYF. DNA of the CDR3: TGTGCCAGCAGCTTAAACCCTCTACTCGGGGAGAGCTCCTACGAGCAGTACTTC.

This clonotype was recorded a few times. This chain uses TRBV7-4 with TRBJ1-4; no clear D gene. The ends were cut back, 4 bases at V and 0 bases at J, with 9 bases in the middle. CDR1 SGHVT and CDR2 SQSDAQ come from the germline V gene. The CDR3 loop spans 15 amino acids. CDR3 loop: CASSSQTSTNEKLFF. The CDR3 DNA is TGTGCCAGCAGCTCACAGACTTCAACTAATGAAAAACTGTTTTTT.

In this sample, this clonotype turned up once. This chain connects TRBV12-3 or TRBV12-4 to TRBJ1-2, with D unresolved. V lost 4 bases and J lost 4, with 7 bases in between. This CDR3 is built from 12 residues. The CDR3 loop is CASSSDLYGYTF. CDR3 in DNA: TGTGCCAGCAGTTCTGATCTCTATGGCTACACCTTC.

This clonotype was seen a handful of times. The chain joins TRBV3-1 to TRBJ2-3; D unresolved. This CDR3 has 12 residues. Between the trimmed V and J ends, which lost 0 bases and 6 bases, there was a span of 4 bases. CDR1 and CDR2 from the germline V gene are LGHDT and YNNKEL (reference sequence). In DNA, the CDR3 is TGTGCCAGCAGCCAAGAGTATGATACGCAGTATTTT. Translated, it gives CASSQEYDTQYF.